This record covers a single T cell receptor (beta chain). The antigen is unknown. Each TRB amplification used about 250-550 ng of genomic DNA from blood. BIOMED2 TRB-A/B primer pools were used in multiplex TRB PCR. TCRdb used MiXCR to reprocess the multiplex PCR reads, holding one entry per CDR3 protein. The table records several thousand distinct CDR3 sequences, roughly a quarter of them present only once. These data are taken from a study of T and B cells in COVID-19 patients. Whole-study findings and limits: There were roughly 2,400 TCR clusters exclusive to the recovered cohort, a few dozen with low generation probability. Sorted SARS-CoV-2-responsive or tetramer+ T cells and CD4+, regulatory and CD8+ subsets were not yet sequenced. Blood from mildly ill patients while symptomatic, and early samples from severe cases, were scarce.

The CDR3 runs 14 residues. The ends lost 3 bases at V and 6 bases at J; junction bases unmatched: 9. Germline lookup yields CDR1 SGHRS and CDR2 YFSETQ. This sequence was found in a human donor with active COVID-19. The sequencing input was blood. V usage is TRBV5-1 and J usage is TRBJ2-7; TRBD1 aligns across 7 bases. This CDR3 reads CASSSPGQLAEQYF. The CDR3 coding sequence is TGCGCCAGCAGCTCACCGGGACAGTTAGCCGAGCAGTACTTC.